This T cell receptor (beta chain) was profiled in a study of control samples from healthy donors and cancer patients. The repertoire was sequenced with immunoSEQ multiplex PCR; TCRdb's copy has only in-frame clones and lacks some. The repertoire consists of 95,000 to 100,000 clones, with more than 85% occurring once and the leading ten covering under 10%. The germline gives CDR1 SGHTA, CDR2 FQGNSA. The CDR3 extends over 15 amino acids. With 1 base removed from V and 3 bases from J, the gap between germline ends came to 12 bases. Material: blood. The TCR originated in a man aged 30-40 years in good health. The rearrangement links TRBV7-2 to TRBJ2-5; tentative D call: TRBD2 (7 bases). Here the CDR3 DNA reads TGTGCCAGCAGCTTAGTGGGGGGGGCGAAAGAGACCCAGTACTTC. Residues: CASSLVGGAKETQYF.